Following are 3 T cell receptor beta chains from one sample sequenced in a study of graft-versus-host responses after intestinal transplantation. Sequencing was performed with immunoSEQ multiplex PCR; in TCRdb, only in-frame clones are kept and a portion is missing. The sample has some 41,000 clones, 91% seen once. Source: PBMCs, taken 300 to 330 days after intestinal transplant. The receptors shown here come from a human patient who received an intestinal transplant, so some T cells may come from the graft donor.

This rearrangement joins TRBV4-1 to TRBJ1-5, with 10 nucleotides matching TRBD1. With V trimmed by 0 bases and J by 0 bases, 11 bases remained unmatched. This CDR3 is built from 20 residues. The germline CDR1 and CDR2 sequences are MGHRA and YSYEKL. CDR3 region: CASSQDIGTGEIHSNQPQHF. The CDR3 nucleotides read TGCGCCAGCAGCCAAGATATTGGGACAGGGGAGATTCATAGCAATCAGCCCCAGCATTTT.

In DNA form, the CDR3 reads TGTGCCAGCAGTTACGCCGAGACTAACTATGGCTACACCTTC. Translation gives CASSYAETNYGYTF. The V and J genes are TRBV6-6 and TRBJ1-2, with unresolved D. Per germline, CDR1 MNHNY and CDR2 SVGAGI (reference sequence). V was shortened by 2 bases and J by 0 bases, with 7 bases between the two germline ends. CDR3 length equals 14 residues.

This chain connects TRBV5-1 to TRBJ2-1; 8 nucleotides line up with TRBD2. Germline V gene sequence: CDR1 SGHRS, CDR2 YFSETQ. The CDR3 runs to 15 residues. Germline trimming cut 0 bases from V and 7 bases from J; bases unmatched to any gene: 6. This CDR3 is CASSLVSGGWNEQFF. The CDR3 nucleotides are TGCGCCAGCAGCTTGGTCAGCGGGGGTTGGAATGAGCAGTTCTTC.